This record concerns one TCR beta chain sequence. Sequencing was performed with immunoSEQ multiplex PCR; in TCRdb, only in-frame clones are kept and a portion is missing. The table lists 300,000 to 400,000 clones, 87% of them singletons. This sample was included in a study of blood T cell repertoires in COVID-19. Study-level information: T cells, B-cell-depleted T cells, or PBMCs provided the cDNA or gDNA that served as material.

V lost 0 bases and J lost 2, with 14 bases in between. Germline V gene lookup returns CDR1 SGDLS and CDR2 YYNGEE. The CDR3 contains 16 residues. Sequenced material: peripheral blood. This receptor was obtained from a woman aged 50 to 60 who had recovered from COVID-19. The chain employs TRBV9 and TRBJ1-1; no definite D call. The CDR3 loop reads CASSVGGARPNTEAFF. CDR3 sequence (DNA): TGTGCCAGCAGCGTAGGGGGAGCCAGGCCTAACACTGAAGCTTTCTTT.